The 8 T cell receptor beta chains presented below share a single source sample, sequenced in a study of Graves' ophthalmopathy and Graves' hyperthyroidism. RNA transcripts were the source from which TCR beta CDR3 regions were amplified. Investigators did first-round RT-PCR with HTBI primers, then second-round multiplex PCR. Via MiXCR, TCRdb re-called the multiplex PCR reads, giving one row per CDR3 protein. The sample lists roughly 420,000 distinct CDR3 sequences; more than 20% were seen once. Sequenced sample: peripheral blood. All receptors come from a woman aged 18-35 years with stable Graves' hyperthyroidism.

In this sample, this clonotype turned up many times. The CDR3 here is CASSEQDRGNEQYF. The CDR3 DNA sequence: TGTGCCAGCAGTGAACAAGACAGGGGGAACGAGCAGTACTTC. V gene TRBV25-1 combines with J gene TRBJ2-7; 9 nucleotides align to TRBD1. The CDR3 covers 14 residues. Germline V CDR1 and CDR2: MGHDK, SYGVNS. V dropped 2 bases and J dropped 5; count of bases not matched to a gene: 4.

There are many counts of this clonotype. Written as DNA, the CDR3 is TGTGCCAGCAACCCGGGCGGACGGTTTCGTGTTTCACCCCTCCACTTT. It encodes CASNPGGRFRVSPLHF. The chain has TRBV6-2 or TRBV6-3 and TRBJ1-6, with unresolved D. There are 16 residues in the CDR3. Germline CDR1 MNHEY, CDR2 SVGEGT. Trimming left V 7 bases short and J 9 bases short, with 22 bases between.

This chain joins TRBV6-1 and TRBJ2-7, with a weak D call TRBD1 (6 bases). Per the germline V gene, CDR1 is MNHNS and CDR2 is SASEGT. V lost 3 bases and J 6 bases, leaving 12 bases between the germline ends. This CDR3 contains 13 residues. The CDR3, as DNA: TGTGCCAGCAGTGACCGCACCAGGGGCGAGCAGTACTTC. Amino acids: CASSDRTRGEQYF.

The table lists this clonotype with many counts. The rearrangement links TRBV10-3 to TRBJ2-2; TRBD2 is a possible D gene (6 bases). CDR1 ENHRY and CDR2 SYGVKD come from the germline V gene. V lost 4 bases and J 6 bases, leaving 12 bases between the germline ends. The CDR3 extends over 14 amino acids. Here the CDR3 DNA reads TGTGCCATCAGTGGAGTTGCTAGCGCCGGGGAGCTGTTTTTT. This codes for CAISGVASAGELFF.

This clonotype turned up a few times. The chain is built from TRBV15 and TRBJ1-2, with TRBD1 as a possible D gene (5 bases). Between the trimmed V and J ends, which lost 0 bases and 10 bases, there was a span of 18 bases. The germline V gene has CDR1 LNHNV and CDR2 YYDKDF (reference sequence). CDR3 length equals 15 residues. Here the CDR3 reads CATSRDGGDPPDYTF. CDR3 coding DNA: TGTGCCACCAGCAGAGATGGGGGGGACCCACCAGACTACACCTTC.

The CDR3: CASSPTRGVGTGELFF. The DNA of the CDR3 is TGTGCCAGCAGCCCGACAAGGGGGGTCGGCACCGGGGAGCTGTTTTTT. J is TRBJ2-2 and V is TRBV11-2; D is perhaps TRBD1 or TRBD2 (6 bases each). The CDR3 extends over 16 amino acids. Looked up from germline, CDR1 is SGHAT and CDR2 is FQNNGV. V was trimmed by 5 bases and J by 4 bases, leaving 17 bases between them.

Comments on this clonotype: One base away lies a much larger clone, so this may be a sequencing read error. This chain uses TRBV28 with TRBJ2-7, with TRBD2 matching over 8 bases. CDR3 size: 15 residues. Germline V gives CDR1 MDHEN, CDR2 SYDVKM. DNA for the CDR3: TGTGCCAGCACTTTACACAGCGGGAGTCGGTACGAGCAGTACTTC. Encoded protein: CASTLHSGSRYEQYF.

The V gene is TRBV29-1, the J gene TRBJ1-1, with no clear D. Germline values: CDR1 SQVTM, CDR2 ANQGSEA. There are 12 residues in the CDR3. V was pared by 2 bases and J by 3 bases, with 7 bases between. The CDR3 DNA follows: TGCAGCGTTGAAAGGGCGGACACTGAAGCTTTCTTT. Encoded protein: CSVERADTEAFF. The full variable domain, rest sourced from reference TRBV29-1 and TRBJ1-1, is SAVISQKPSRDICQRGTSLTIQCQVDSQVTMMFWYRQQPGQSLTLIATANQGSEATYESGFVIDKFPISRPNLTFSTLTVSNMSPEDSSIYLCSVERADTEAFFGQGTRLTVV.